This is a list of T cell receptor beta chains from one sample in a study of T cell repertoires in cytomegalovirus infection. MiXCR, run by TCRdb on the reads, gives a single entry per CDR3 protein. The sample shows about 830,000 distinct CDR3 sequences, 32% of them seen only once. No antigen has been assigned to these receptors. The sample in question was cultured CD8+ T cells from PBMCs, obtained from culture after CMV antigen stimulation. These receptors all stem from a human donor in good health (CMV status not recorded). Some clones in this sample may be carry-over from other donors' samples. Each CDR3 is given with its conserved first and last residue. A D gene is named only where the DNA matches it firmly. Rows give clone size only sometimes, using once, few, many, or a class for an expanded clone.

d_gene	v_gene	abundance	j_gene	CDR3nt	CDR3aa
-	TRBV6-1	few	TRBJ1-1	TGTGCCAGCAGTGACCAAGTTTCGGACACTGAAGCTTTCTTT	CASSDQVSDTEAFF
-	TRBV28	-	TRBJ2-1	TGTGCCAGCAGTCGCGACAGTTCTTCTAAATACAATGAGCAGTTCTTC	CASSRDSSSKYNEQFF
-	TRBV7-3	-	TRBJ2-5	TGTGCCAGCACGCCCCCCTACCAGGGGCCCCAAGAGACCCAGTACTTC	CASTPPYQGPQETQYF
-	TRBV7-6	-	TRBJ2-2	TGTGCCAGCAGCTTACTAGCCCTTGGGACCGGGGAGCTGTTTTTT	CASSLLALGTGELFF
-	TRBV20-1	-	TRBJ1-2	TGCAGTGCCTCCCAGGGGATTGGCTACACCTTC	CSASQGIGYTF
-	TRBV7-4	few	TRBJ2-5	TGTGCCAGCGATACTAGCAGGGAGACCCAGTACTTC	CASDTSRETQYF
TRBD2	TRBV7-6	-	TRBJ2-5	TGTGCCAGCACAACTAGCGGGGAACTCGAGACCCAGTACTTC	CASTTSGELETQYF
-	TRBV7-6	once	TRBJ1-5	TGTGCCAGCAGCTTCTGGGCGAATCAGCCCCAGCATTTT	CASSFWANQPQHF
-	TRBV2	few	TRBJ1-5	TGTGCCAGCAGTGAAACTCGGGGCGGCAATCAGCCCCAGCATTTT	CASSETRGGNQPQHF
-	TRBV7-8	-	TRBJ2-1	TGTGCCAGGAGCAGGAAGGAGACAGCGTACAATGAGCAGTTCTTC	CARSRKETAYNEQFF
TRBD1	TRBV20-1	few	TRBJ2-6	TGCAGTGCGCCAGACCCACAGGGGGGCTCCCACTCTGGGGCCAACGTCCTGACTTTC	CSAPDPQGGSHSGANVLTF
-	TRBV6-5	-	TRBJ1-5	TGTGCCAGCAGCGTATCCAGCAATCAGCCCCGGCATTTT	CASSVSSNQPRHF
-	TRBV7-6	many	TRBJ2-3	TGTGCCAGCAGCTTAGTCTTGGCTAGCACAGATACGCAGTATTTT	CASSLVLASTDTQYF
-	TRBV15	-	TRBJ2-2	TGTGCCACCAGCAGAGATCCCTCCGAGGGGTTCCCCGCGAACACCGGGGAGCTGTTTTTT	CATSRDPSEGFPANTGELFF
TRBD1	TRBV4-3	-	TRBJ1-1	TGCGCCAGCAGCCAAATACAGGGGCGAAACACTGAAGCTTTCTTT	CASSQIQGRNTEAFF
-	TRBV24-1	once	TRBJ2-5	TGTGCCACCAGTGATTGGGACACCCAAGAGACCCAGTACTTC	CATSDWDTQETQYF
-	TRBV23-1	-	TRBJ1-1	TGCGCCAGCAGTCATAATGGGGGAGTTCCGAGGGACACTGAAGCTTTCTTT	CASSHNGGVPRDTEAFF
TRBD1	TRBV24-1	-	TRBJ1-1	TGTGCCACCAGTGAGCCCATGGGACAGGTGAACACTGAAGCTTTCTTT	CATSEPMGQVNTEAFF